Following are 5 T cell receptor beta chains from one sample sequenced in a study of blood T cell repertoires in COVID-19. Generated by immunoSEQ multiplex PCR, the TCRdb table keeps only in-frame clones and is missing some. The sample has 150,000 to 200,000 clones, about 81% seen once. Sequencing was carried out using peripheral blood. Receptors originate from a human donor in a cohort sampled during active COVID-19.

V gene TRBV6-5 combines with J gene TRBJ2-6; D is unclear. This CDR3 is built from 16 residues. Trimming left V 4 bases short and J 0 bases short, with 10 bases between. CDR1 and CDR2 from the germline V gene are MNHEY and SVGAGI. The CDR3 region is CASSFTFRSGANVLTF. The CDR3 bases are TGTGCCAGCAGTTTCACTTTCCGCTCTGGGGCCAACGTCCTGACTTTC.

This clone has a single count. J is TRBJ2-3 and V is TRBV7-2; the D gene is possibly TRBD1 (6 bases). Germline lookup yields CDR1 SGHTA and CDR2 FQGNSA. This CDR3 is built from 15 residues. Trimming removed 5 bases from V and 2 bases from J, with 14 bases in between. In DNA form, the CDR3 reads TGTGCCAGCAGCACAGGGACCCTCCCCACAGATACGCAGTATTTT. Translated, it gives CASSTGTLPTDTQYF.

The chain recombines TRBV10-2 with TRBJ1-1; the D gene is possibly TRBD1 (6 bases). Looked up from germline, CDR1 is WSHSY and CDR2 is SAAADI. The CDR3 length is 15 residues. Trimming shortened V by 5 bases and J by 0 bases, and 13 bases separated the two germline ends. CDR3 loop: CASSSWDKLNTEAFF. The CDR3 nucleotides are TGCGCCAGCAGTTCCTGGGACAAGTTGAACACTGAAGCTTTCTTT.

V and J are TRBV18 and TRBJ1-1, with D unclear. From germline, CDR1 is KGHSH and CDR2 LQKENI. With 2 bases removed from V and 4 bases from J, the gap between germline ends came to 8 bases. CDR3 length equals 13 residues. DNA of the CDR3: TGTGCCAGCTCACCAAATTTCTCCACTGAAGCTTTCTTT. It encodes CASSPNFSTEAFF.

This clone came up once. The chain employs TRBV4-3 and TRBJ2-1; 12 bases are shared with TRBD2. Germline assignment: CDR1 LGHNA and CDR2 YSLEER. Trimming removed 2 bases from V and 6 bases from J; junction bases left unmatched: 5. The CDR3 loop spans 16 amino acids. This CDR3 is CASSQRLAGVGNEQFF. The DNA for the CDR3 is TGCGCCAGCAGCCAACGACTAGCGGGAGTAGGCAATGAGCAGTTCTTC.